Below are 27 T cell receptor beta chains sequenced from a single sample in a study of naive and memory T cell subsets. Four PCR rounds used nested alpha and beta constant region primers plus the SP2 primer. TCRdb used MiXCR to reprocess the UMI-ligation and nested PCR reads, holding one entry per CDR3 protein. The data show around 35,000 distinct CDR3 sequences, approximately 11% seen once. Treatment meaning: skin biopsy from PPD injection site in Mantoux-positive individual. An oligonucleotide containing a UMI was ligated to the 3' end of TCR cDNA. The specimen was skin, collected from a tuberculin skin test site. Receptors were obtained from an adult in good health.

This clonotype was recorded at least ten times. CDR3: CASSGLSSGNTIYF. Here the CDR3 DNA reads TGCGCCAGTTCGGGGCTCAGCTCTGGAAACACCATATATTTT. The chain joins TRBV4-1 to TRBJ1-3; TRBD1 is a possible D gene (5 bases). This CDR3 has 14 amino acids. CDR1 is MGHRA and CDR2 is YSYEKL in the germline V gene. V dropped 9 bases and J dropped 0 bases, with 12 bases sitting between them.

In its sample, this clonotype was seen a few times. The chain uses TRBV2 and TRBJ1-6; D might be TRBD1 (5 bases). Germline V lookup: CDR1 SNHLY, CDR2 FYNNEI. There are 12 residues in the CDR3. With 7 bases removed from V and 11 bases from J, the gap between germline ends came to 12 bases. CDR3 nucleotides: TGTGCCAGCAATCCAGGGAATACACCCCTCCACTTT. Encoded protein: CASNPGNTPLHF.

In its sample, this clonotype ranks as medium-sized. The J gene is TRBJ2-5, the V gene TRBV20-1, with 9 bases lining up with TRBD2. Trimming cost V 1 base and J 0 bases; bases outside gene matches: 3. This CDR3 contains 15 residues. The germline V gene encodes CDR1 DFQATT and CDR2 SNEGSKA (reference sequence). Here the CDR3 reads CSARVLAGYQETQYF. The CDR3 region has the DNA TGCAGTGCTAGAGTCCTAGCGGGGTACCAAGAGACCCAGTACTTC.

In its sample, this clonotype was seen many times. CDR3 in DNA: TGTGCCAGCTCACCCGACGCCTCACTAGCGGGGGGGCTCAATGAGCAGTTCTTC. This codes for CASSPDASLAGGLNEQFF. The chain recombines TRBV18 with TRBJ2-1; 13 nucleotides match TRBD2. CDR3 length equals 18 residues. J gave up 6 bases and V 3 bases, and 11 bases lay outside the gene matches. CDR1 and CDR2 (germline): KGHSH, LQKENI.

The CDR3 coding sequence is TGTGCCAGCAGTTACGGACAGGGCGGGGAAAAACTGTTTTTT. It is translated as CASSYGQGGEKLFF. J is TRBJ1-4 and V is TRBV27; TRBD1 agrees at 8 bases. The germline V gene encodes CDR1 MNHEY and CDR2 SMNVEV (reference sequence). Trimming cost V 4 bases and J 8 bases; bases outside gene matches: 6. CDR3 length equals 14 residues.

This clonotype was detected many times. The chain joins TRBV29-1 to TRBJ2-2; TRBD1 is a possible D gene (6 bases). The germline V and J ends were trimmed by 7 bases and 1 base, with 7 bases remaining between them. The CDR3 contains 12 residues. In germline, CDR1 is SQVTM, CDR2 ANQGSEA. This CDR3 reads CSGGQNTGELFF. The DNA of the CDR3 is TGCAGCGGGGGACAGAACACCGGGGAGCTGTTTTTT.

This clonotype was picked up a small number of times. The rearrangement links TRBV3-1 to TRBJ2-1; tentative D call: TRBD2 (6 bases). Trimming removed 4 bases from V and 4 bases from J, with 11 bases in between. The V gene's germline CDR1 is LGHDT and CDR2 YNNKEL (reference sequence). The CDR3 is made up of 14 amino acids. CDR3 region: CASSRPGLYNEQFF. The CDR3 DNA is TGTGCCAGCAGCCGACCGGGACTTTACAATGAGCAGTTCTTC.

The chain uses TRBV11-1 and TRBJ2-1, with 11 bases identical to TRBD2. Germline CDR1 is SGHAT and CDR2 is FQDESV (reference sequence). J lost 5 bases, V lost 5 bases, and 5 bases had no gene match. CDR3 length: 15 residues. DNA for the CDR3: TGTGCCAGCAGCCCGGCACTAGCGGGAGACAATGAGCAGTTCTTC. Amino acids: CASSPALAGDNEQFF.

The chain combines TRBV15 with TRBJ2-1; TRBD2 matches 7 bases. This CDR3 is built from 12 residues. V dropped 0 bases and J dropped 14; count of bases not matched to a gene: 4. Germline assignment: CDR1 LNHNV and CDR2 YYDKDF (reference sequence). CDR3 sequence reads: CATSRDAGVEFF. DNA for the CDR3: TGTGCCACCAGCAGAGATGCGGGGGTTGAGTTCTTC.

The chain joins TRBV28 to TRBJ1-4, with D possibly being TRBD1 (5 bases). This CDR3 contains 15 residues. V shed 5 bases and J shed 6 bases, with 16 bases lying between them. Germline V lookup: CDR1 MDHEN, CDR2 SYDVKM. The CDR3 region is CASSTRVGLDEKLFF. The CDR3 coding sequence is TGTGCCAGCAGTACCAGGGTTGGGCTCGATGAAAAACTGTTTTTT.

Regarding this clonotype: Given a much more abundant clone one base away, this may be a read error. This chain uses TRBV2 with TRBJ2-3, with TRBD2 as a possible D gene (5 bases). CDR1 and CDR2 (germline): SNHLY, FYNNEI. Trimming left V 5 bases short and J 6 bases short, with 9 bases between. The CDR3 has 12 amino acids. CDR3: CASSTRGDTQYF. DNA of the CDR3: TGTGCCAGCAGTACCCGAGGGGATACGCAGTATTTT.

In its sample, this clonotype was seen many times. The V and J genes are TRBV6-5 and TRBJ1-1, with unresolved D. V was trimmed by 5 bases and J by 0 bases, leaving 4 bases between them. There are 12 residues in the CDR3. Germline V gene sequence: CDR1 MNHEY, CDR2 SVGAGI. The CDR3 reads CASSTMNTEAFF. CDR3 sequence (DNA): TGTGCCAGCAGTACCATGAACACTGAAGCTTTCTTT.

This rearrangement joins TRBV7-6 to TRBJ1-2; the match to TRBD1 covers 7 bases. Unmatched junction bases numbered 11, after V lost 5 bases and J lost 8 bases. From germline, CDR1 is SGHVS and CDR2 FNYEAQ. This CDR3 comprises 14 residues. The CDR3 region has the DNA TGTGCCAGCAGCGCGACAGGGACCTCTGGGGGCTACACCTTC. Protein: CASSATGTSGGYTF.

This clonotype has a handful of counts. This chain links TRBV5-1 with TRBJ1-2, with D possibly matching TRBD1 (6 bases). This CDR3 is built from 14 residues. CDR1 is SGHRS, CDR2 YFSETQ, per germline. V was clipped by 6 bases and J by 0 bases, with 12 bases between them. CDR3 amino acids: CASTLGDTNYGYTF. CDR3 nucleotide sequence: TGCGCCAGCACTTTAGGGGACACTAACTATGGCTACACCTTC.

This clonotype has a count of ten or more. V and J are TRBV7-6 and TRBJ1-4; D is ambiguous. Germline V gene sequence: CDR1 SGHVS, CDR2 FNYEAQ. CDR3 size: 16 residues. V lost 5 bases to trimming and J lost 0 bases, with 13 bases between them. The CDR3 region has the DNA TGTGCCAGCAGCCAAACCCGGGGAGCAACTAATGAAAAACTGTTTTTT. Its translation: CASSQTRGATNEKLFF.

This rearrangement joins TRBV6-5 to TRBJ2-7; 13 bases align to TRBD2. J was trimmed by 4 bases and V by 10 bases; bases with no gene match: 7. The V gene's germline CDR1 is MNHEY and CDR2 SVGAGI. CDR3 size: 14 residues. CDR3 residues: CATRVTSGRYEQYF. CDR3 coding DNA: TGTGCCACCCGGGTGACTAGCGGGAGGTACGAGCAGTACTTC.

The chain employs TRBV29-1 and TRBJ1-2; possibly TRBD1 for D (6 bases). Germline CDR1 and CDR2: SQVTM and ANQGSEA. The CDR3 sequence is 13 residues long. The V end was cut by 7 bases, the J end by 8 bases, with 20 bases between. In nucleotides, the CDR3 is TGCAGCGGATGGGGGCAGGGAGAAAGCGGCTACACCTTC. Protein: CSGWGQGESGYTF.

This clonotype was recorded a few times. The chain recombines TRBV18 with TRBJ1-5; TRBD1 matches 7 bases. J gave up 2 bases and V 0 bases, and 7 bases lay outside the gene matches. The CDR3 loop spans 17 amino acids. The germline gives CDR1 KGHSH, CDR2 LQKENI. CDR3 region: CASSPPTGPIGNQPQHF. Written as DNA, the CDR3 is TGTGCCAGCTCACCACCGACAGGGCCCATCGGCAATCAGCCCCAGCATTTT.

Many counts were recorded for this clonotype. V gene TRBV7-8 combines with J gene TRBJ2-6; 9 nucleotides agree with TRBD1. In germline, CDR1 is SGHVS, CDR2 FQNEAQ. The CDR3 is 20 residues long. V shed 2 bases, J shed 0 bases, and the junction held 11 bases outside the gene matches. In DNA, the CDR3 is TGTGCCAGCAGCTTACAGACGACAGGGGGGGTCTTCTCTGGGGCCAACGTCCTGACTTTC. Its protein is CASSLQTTGGVFSGANVLTF.

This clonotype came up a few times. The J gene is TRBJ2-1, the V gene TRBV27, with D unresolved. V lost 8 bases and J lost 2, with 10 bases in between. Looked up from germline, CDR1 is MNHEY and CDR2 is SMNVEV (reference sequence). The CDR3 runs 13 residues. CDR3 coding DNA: TGTGCCAGCGCGGAGCCACCCTACAATGAGCAGTTCTTC. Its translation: CASAEPPYNEQFF.

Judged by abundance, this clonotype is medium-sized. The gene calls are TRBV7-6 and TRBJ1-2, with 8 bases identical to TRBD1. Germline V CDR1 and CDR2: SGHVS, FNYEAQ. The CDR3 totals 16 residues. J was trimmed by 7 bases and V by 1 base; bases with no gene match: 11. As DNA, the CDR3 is TGTGCCAGCAGCTTAGGTGGCGCAGGGGGCTTCTTTGGCTACACCTTC. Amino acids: CASSLGGAGGFFGYTF. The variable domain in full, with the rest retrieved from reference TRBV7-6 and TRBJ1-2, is GAGVSQSPRYKVTKRGQDVALRCDPISGHVSLYWYRQALGQGPEFLTYFNYEAQQDKSGLPNDRFSAERPEGSISTLTIQRTEQRDSAMYRCASSLGGAGGFFGYTFGSGTRLTVV.

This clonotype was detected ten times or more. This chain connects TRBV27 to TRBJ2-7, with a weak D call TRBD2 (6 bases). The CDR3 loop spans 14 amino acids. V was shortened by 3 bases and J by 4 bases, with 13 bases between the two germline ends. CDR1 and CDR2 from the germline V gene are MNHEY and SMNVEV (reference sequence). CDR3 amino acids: CASSFSGPSYEQYF. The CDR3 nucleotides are TGTGCCAGCAGTTTTAGCGGACCTTCTTACGAGCAGTACTTC.

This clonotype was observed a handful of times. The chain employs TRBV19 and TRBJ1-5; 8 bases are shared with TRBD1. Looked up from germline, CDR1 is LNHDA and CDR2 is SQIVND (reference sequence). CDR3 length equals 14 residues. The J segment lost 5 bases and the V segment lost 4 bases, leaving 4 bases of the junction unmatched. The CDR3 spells CASSTDRGYQPQHF. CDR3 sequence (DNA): TGTGCCAGTAGTACTGACAGGGGATATCAGCCCCAGCATTTT. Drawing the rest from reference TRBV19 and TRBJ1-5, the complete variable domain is DGGITQSPKYLFRKEGQNVTLSCEQNLNHDAMYWYRQDPGQGLRLIYYSQIVNDFQKGDIAEGYSVSREKKESFPLTVTSAQKNPTAFYLCASSTDRGYQPQHFGDGTRLSIL.

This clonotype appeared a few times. The CDR3 reads CASSATTGTEKLFF. The CDR3 bases are TGTGCCAGCAGTGCTACGACAGGGACCGAAAAACTGTTTTTT. V gene TRBV6-1 combines with J gene TRBJ1-4, with 7 bases fitting TRBD1. The length of the CDR3 is 14 residues. V gave up 4 bases and J gave up 8 bases; unmatched junction bases: 7. From germline, CDR1 is MNHNS and CDR2 SASEGT.

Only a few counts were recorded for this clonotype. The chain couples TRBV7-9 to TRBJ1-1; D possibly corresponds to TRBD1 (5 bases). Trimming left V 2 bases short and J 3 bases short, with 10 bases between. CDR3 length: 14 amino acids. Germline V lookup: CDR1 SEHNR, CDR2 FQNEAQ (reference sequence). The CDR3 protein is CASSLSPGDTEAFF. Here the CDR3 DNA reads TGTGCCAGCAGCTTATCCCCGGGGGACACTGAAGCTTTCTTT.

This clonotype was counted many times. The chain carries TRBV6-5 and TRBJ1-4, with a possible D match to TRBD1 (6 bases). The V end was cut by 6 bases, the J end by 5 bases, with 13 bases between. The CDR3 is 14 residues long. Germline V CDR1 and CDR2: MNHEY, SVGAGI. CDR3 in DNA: TGTGCCAGCAGGGACACAGGGTGGAATGAAAAACTGTTTTTT. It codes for CASRDTGWNEKLFF.

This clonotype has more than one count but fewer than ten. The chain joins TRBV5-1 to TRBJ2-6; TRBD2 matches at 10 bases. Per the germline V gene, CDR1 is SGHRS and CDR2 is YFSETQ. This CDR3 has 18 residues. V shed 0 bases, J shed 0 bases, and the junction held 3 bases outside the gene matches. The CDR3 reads CASSLELAGGSGANVLTF. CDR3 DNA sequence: TGCGCCAGCAGCTTGGAATTAGCGGGAGGCTCTGGGGCCAACGTCCTGACTTTC.